This T cell receptor beta chain was profiled in a study of CD8+ T cells in alopecia areata. This clone was seen more than once but under ten times. Its antigen remains unknown. Study-wide points: Besides other cells, scalp samples also yield sequences of resident alphabeta T cells from normal skin. Compared with normal scalp, lesional scalp had higher clonality and more expanded CD8+ clones.

Germline V gene sequence: CDR1 SQVTM, CDR2 ANQGSEA. The CDR3 has 22 residues. V was clipped by 8 bases and J by 2 bases; unmatched bases: 36. As the sequencing template, cDNA was produced by extracting RNA and reverse transcribing it. The repertoire was sequenced with immunoSEQ multiplex PCR; TCRdb's copy has only in-frame clones and lacks some. The sample has roughly 98,000 clones, around 60% seen once. Treatment given: oral pan-JAK inhibitor, 5-10 mg twice daily. Separation by sorting yielded CD4+ and CD8+ T cells from PBMCs. The specimen comprised CD8+ T cells sorted from blood, sampled at week 4, from a patient treated with tofacitinib. The chain carries TRBV29-1 and TRBJ2-7; TRBD1 aligns across 7 bases. The TCR was taken from a human donor with alopecia areata. The CDR3, as DNA: TGCAGCCCCTTGACCCGTTCACCCTCAGGGTTGGCGACAGGGAGAAGCGCCTACGAGCAGTACTTC. Amino acids: CSPLTRSPSGLATGRSAYEQYF.